The clone carrying this T cell receptor beta chain has more than one count but fewer than ten. Its antigen is currently unknown. Alongside a J-beta primer mix, a sample-barcoded 5' primer served in a second PCR lasting about 6 to 12 cycles. MiXCR, applied by TCRdb to the 5' RACE reads, yields one record per CDR3 protein. This table has over a million distinct CDR3 sequences, approximately 38% appearing once. This sample was included in a study of blood T cells in healthy people across ages. Study-wide results and caveats: Estimated diversity across one million T cells was deemed an underestimate. Aged donors had fewer naive CD4+ cells and lower diversity than long-lived donors. Across the age range, TCR beta diversity per million T cells fell in a roughly linear way.

About 10 milliliters of peripheral blood were drawn from each donor into EDTA-treated tubes. The CDR3 loop spans 14 amino acids. With 7 bases removed from V and 1 base from J, the gap between germline ends came to 10 bases. Germline V CDR1 and CDR2: SNHLY, FYNNEI. Material for sequencing was blood. This clonotype originated in a woman aged 18-29 years in good health. V gene TRBV2 combines with J gene TRBJ2-2; the D is unclear. This chain's CDR3 is CASTTMKNTGELFF. In DNA, the CDR3 is TGTGCCAGCACCACCATGAAGAACACCGGGGAGCTGTTTTTT. Filled out from reference TRBV2 and TRBJ2-2, the complete variable domain reads EPEVTQTPSHQVTQMGQEVILRCVPISNHLYFYWYRQILGQKVEFLVSFYNNEISEKSEIFDDQFSVERPDGSNFTLKIRSTKLEDSAMYFCASTTMKNTGELFFGEGSRLTVL.